This paragraph covers one TCR beta chain sequence. Researchers sorted participants into cohorts using their self-reported clinical history. This sample is part of a study of blood T cell repertoires in COVID-19. In the authors' workflow: Nucleated cell counts were estimated from reference gene primer amplification. Method: immunoSEQ multiplex PCR; TCRdb's copy keeps in-frame clones and lacks some. The V and J calls and the clone size are those of that table, but D and trimming were determined from the DNA. The sample consists of 180,000 or so clones, approximately 84% of them appearing once. The sequencing sample was made of PBMCs or T cells enriched from blood (not recorded which). The TCR comes from a human donor with acute COVID-19. The donor label of this sample is uncertain.

CDR3: CASSFSTETQYF. The DNA of the CDR3 is TGTGCCAGCAGTTTTAGTACGGAGACCCAGTACTTC. This chain joins TRBV12-3 or TRBV12-4 and TRBJ2-5; no clear D. The CDR3 spans 12 residues. V dropped 3 bases and J dropped 5 bases, with 7 bases sitting between them.